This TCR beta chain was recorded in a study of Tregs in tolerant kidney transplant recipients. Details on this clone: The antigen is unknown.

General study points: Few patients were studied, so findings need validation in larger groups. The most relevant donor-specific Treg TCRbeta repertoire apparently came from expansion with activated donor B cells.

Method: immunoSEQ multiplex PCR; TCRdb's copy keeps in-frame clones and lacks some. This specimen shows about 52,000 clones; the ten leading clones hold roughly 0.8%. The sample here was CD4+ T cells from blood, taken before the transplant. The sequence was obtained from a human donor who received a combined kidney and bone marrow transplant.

The CDR3 protein is CSVGRGANGELFF. Partial CDR3 DNA: TGCAGCGTGGGGAGGGGCGCGAACGGGGAG. The chain recombines TRBV29-1 with TRBJ2-2, with TRBD2 matching 7 bases. The observed sequence ends 3 residues before the CDR3 terminus, with the missing tail filled in from the germline J gene. This CDR3 contains 13 residues. Germline V gene sequence: CDR1 SQVTM, CDR2 ANQGSEA. Trimming removed 6 bases from V and 7 bases from J; junction bases left unmatched: 8.